A selection of T cell receptor beta chains follows, all from one sample in a study of siplizumab effects on memory and regulatory T cells. The method was immunoSEQ multiplex PCR; TCRdb's version includes in-frame clones alone and lacks a portion of them. The sample lists some 110,000 clones, roughly 94% occurring once. Material for sequencing was non-Treg CD4+ T cells sorted from blood. These receptors were collected from a human donor in good health. CDR3s include the opening cysteine and the closing phenylalanine or tryptophan. A D gene is named only where the DNA matches it firmly. Some rows have no size entry. The others give once, few or many, or a class for an expanded clone.

NA	TRBV11-2	TRBD1	TRBJ2-7	TGTGCCAGCAGCCCCAGGGGGATGGGGACCTACGAGCAGTACTTC	CASSPRGMGTYEQYF
NA	TRBV7-2	NA	TRBJ2-2	TGTGCCAGCAGCTTGTGGGGTTCTCGCGCCGGGGAGCTGTTTTTT	CASSLWGSRAGELFF
NA	TRBV28	TRBD2	TRBJ2-3	TGTGCCAGCAGTGTGACTAGCGGGATGAGCACAGATACGCAGTATTTT	CASSVTSGMSTDTQYF
NA	TRBV6-5	TRBD1	TRBJ2-5	TGTGCCAGCAGCCCCGGACAGGTTGTTTATGAGACCCAGTACTTC	CASSPGQVVYETQYF
NA	TRBV7-9	NA	TRBJ1-4	TGTGCCAGCAGCTTAGTATCGAGTAATGAAAAACTGTTTTTT	CASSLVSSNEKLFF
NA	TRBV10-3	NA	TRBJ2-7	TGTGCCATCAGTTCCAACTCCTACGAGCAGTACTTC	CAISSNSYEQYF
once	TRBV11-2	TRBD2	TRBJ2-1	TGTGCCAGCAGCTTAGATAGGACTAGCGGTGAGCAGTTCTTC	CASSLDRTSGEQFF
NA	TRBV9	TRBD2	TRBJ2-5	TGTGCCAGCAGCGTAAGCGGGACTTGGGAGACCCAGTACTTC	CASSVSGTWETQYF
NA	TRBV18	NA	TRBJ2-1	TGTGCCAGCTCACCACCATACGCCGGGAGCTCCTACAATGAGCAGTTCTTC	CASSPPYAGSSYNEQFF
NA	TRBV27	NA	TRBJ2-7	TGCGCCAGCAGTCGTCAGGGCAGGCTGGGCGAGCAGTATTTC	CASSRQGRLGEQYF
NA	TRBV7-8	NA	TRBJ2-1	TGTGCCAGCAGCCAGAGAGTAAATGAGCAGTTCTTC	CASSQRVNEQFF
NA	TRBV9	NA	TRBJ2-1	TGTGCCAGCAGCCTCAGGGATGAGCAGTTCTTC	CASSLRDEQFF
NA	TRBV10-3	TRBD2	TRBJ2-1	TGTGCCATCAGTGAGGGGACTAGCGGGATCTATGAGCAGTTCTTC	CAISEGTSGIYEQFF
NA	TRBV6-5	NA	TRBJ2-7	TGTGCCAGCAGTTACTCGAAAGGAAACGAGCAGTACTTC	CASSYSKGNEQYF
NA	TRBV6-6	NA	TRBJ1-2	TGTGCCAGCAGTTCGCCGGGACACTACTATGGCTACACCTTC	CASSSPGHYYGYTF
few	TRBV4-1	NA	TRBJ2-7	TGCGCCAGCAGCCCATTGGGGTTAGGTCCCTACGAGCAGTACTTC	CASSPLGLGPYEQYF
few	TRBV25-1	NA	TRBJ2-5	TGTGCCAGCAGTGAGGACGATAGAGGATACCAAGAGACCCAGTACTTC	CASSEDDRGYQETQYF
NA	TRBV15	NA	TRBJ1-3	TGTGCCACCAGCAGATACGAGCCCTCTGGAAACACCATATATTTT	CATSRYEPSGNTIYF
NA	TRBV7-2	NA	TRBJ2-1	TGTGCCAGCAGCTTAGCGCGCTGGGGTCATGAGCAGTTCTTC	CASSLARWGHEQFF
NA	TRBV6-1	NA	TRBJ1-2	TGTGCCAGCCGAGTCGTCGGGACTCTTCATGGCTACACCTTC	CASRVVGTLHGYTF
NA	TRBV18	NA	TRBJ1-4	TGTGCCAGCTCACCTAATATGGACCCAACTAATGAAAAACTGTTTTTT	CASSPNMDPTNEKLFF
NA	TRBV7-3	NA	TRBJ2-5	TGTGCCAGCAGCCCCCGAGGTGGTACCCAAGAGACCCAGTACTTC	CASSPRGGTQETQYF
NA	TRBV6-5	TRBD1	TRBJ2-7	TGTGCCAGCACCCGGGACAGGGGCACCTACGAGCAGTACTTC	CASTRDRGTYEQYF
NA	TRBV14	NA	TRBJ1-3	TGTGCCAGCAGCCAAGATAACAGGGAGCGAAACACCATATATTTT	CASSQDNRERNTIYF